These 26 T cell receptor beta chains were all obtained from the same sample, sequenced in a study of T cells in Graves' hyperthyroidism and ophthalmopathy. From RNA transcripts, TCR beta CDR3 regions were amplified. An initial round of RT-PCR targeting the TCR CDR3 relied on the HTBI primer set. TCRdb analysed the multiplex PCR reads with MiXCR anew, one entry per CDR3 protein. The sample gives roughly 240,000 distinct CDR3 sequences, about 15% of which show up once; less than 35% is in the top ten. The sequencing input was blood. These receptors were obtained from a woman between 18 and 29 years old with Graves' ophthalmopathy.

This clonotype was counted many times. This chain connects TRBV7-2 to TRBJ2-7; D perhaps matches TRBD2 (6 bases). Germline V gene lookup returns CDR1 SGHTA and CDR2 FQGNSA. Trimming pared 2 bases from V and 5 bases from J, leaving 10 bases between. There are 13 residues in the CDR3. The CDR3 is CASSLYGSHEQYF. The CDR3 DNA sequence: TGTGCCAGCAGCTTATACGGGAGCCACGAGCAGTACTTC.

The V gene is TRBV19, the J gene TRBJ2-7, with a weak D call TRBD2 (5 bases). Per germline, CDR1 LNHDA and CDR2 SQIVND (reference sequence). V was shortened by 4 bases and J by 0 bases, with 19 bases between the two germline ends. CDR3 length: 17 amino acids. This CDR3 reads CASSTLLRTVSSYEQYF. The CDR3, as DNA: TGTGCCAGTAGTACTCTACTCCGGACTGTCAGCTCCTACGAGCAGTACTTC.

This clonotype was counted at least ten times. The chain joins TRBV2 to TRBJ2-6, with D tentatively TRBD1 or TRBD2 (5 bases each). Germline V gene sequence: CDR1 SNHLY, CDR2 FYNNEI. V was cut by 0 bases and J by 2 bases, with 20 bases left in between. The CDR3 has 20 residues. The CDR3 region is CASSEAGRRPGQTGANVLTF. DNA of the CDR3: TGTGCCAGCAGTGAAGCAGGTCGGCGGCCGGGGCAGACTGGGGCCAACGTCCTGACTTTC.

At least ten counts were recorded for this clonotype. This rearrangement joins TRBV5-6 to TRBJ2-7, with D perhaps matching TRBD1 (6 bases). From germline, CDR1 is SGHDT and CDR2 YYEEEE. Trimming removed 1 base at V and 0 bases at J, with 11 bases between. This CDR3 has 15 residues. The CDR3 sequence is CASSLWTAFSYEQYF. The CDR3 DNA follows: TGTGCCAGCAGCTTGTGGACAGCCTTCTCCTACGAGCAGTACTTC. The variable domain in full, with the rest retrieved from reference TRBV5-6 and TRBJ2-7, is DAGVTQSPTHLIKTRGQQVTLRCSPKSGHDTVSWYQQALGQGPQFIFQYYEEEERQRGNFPDRFSGHQFPNYSSELNVNALLLGDSALYLCASSLWTAFSYEQYFGPGTRLTVT.

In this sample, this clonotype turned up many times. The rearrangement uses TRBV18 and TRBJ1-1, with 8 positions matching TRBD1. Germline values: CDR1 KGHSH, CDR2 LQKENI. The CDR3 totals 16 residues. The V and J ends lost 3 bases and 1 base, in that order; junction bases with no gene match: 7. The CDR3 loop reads CASSPRGTGRNTEAFF. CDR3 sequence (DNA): TGTGCCAGCTCACCCCGCGGGACAGGTAGGAACACTGAAGCTTTCTTT.

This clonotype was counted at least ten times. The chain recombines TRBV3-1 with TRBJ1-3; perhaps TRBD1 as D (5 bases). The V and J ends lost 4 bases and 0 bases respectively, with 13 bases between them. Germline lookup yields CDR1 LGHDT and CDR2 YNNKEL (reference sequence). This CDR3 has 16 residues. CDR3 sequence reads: CASSPYIQDSGNTIYF. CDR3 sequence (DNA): TGTGCCAGCAGCCCTTATATACAGGACTCTGGAAACACCATATATTTT.

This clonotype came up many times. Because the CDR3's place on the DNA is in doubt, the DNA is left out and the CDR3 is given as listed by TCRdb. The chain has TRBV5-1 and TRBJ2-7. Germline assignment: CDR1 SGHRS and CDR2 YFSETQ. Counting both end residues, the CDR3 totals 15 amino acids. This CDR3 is CASSFQVSGFYEQYF.

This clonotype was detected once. The CDR3: CASSTTGLADYNEQFF. The DNA for the CDR3 is TGTGCCAGCAGCACCACAGGACTAGCCGACTACAATGAGCAGTTCTTC. The genes are TRBV13 and TRBJ2-1; TRBD2 matches at 8 bases. Germline trimming cut 5 bases from V and 3 bases from J; bases unmatched to any gene: 9. Per germline, CDR1 PRHDT and CDR2 FYEKMQ (reference sequence). The CDR3 has 16 residues.

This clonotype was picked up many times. CDR3 sequence: CASSFRGGQFF. CDR3 DNA: TGTGCCAGCAGTTTTAGGGGGGGGCAGTTCTTC. The chain uses TRBV27 and TRBJ2-1, with a tentative D call TRBD2 (7 bases). CDR1 is MNHEY and CDR2 is SMNVEV in the germline V gene (reference sequence). The V and J ends lost 3 bases and 12 bases respectively, with 9 bases between them. This CDR3 comprises 11 residues.

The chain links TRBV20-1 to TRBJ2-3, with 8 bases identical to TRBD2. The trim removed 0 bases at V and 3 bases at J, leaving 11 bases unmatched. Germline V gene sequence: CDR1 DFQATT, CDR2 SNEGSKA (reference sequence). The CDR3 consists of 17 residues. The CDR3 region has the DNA TGCAGTGCTAGAGACGCCGAGCGGGAGTGGAATACAGATACGCAGTATTTT. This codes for CSARDAEREWNTDTQYF.

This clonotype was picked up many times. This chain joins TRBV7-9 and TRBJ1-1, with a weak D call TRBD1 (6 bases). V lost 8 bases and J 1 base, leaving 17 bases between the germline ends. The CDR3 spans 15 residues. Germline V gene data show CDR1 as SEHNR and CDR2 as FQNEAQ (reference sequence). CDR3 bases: TGTGCCAGCGTACTTAAGACAGGCCCGAACACTGAAGCTTTCTTT. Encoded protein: CASVLKTGPNTEAFF.

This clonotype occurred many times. The CDR3 protein is CASSMFSGGPSTYEQYF. For the CDR3, the DNA is TGTGCCAGTAGTATGTTTAGCGGGGGTCCTTCAACCTACGAGCAGTACTTC. The rearrangement links TRBV19 to TRBJ2-7; TRBD2 matches at 9 bases. CDR1 is LNHDA, CDR2 SQIVND, per germline (reference sequence). V lost 3 bases, J lost 2 bases, and 11 bases stayed unmatched. The CDR3 consists of 17 residues.

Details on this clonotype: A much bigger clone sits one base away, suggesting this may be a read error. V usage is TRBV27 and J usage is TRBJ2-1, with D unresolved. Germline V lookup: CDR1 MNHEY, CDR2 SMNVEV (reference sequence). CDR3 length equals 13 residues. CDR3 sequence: CASSLRRINERFF. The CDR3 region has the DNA TGTGCCAGCAGTTTAAGACGGATCAATGAGCGGTTCTTC.

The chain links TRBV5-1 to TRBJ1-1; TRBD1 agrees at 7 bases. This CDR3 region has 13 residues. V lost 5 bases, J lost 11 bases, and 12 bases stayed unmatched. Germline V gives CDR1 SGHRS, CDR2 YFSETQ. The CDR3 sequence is CASRSDRATQAFF. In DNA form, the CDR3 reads TGCGCCAGCAGATCCGACAGGGCAACTCAGGCTTTCTTT.

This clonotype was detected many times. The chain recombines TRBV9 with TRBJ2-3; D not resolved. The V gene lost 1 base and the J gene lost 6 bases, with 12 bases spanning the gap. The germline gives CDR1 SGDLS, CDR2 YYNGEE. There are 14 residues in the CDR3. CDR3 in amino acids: CASSVTSLGDTQYF. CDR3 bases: TGTGCCAGCAGCGTAACTTCGTTAGGGGATACGCAGTATTTT.

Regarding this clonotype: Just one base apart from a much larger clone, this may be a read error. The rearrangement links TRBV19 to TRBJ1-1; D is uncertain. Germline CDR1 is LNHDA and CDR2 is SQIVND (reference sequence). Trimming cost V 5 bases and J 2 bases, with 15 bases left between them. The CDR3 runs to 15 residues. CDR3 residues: CASSGLGFLNTEAFF. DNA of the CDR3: TGTGCCAGTAGTGGATTGGGCTTCCTCAACACTGAAGCTTTCTTT.

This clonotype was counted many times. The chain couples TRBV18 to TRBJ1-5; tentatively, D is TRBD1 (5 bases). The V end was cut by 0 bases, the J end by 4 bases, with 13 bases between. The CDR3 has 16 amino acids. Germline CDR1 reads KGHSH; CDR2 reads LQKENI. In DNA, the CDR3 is TGTGCCAGCTCACCACCGGGAGCAGGGCCTAATCAGCCCCAGCATTTT. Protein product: CASSPPGAGPNQPQHF.

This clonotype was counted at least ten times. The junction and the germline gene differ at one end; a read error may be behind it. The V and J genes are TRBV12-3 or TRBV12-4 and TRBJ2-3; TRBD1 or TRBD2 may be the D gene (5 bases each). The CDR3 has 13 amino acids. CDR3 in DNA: TGTGCCACCCTAGGGACCATCCAAGATGCGCAGTATTTT. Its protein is CATLGTIQDAQYF.

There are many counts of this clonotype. The CDR3 is CASSPKIAGVSYEQYF. DNA of the CDR3: TGTGCCAGCAGCCCCAAGATAGCGGGAGTCTCCTACGAGCAGTACTTC. This chain links TRBV7-2 with TRBJ2-7; 9 bases are a match to TRBD2. The CDR3 covers 16 residues. In germline, CDR1 is SGHTA, CDR2 FQGNSA. V lost 5 bases, J lost 0 bases, and 8 bases stayed unmatched.

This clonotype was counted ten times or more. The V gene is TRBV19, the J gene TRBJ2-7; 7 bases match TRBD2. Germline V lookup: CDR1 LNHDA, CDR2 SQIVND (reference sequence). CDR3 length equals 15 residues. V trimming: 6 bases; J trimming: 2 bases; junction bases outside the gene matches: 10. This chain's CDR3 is CASSRIAGETYEQYF. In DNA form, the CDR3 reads TGTGCCAGTAGCCGAATAGCGGGCGAAACCTACGAGCAGTACTTC.

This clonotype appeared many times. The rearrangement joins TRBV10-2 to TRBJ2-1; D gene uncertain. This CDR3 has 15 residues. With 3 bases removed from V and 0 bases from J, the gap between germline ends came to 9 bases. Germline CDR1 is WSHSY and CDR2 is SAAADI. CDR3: CASSDGSSSYNEQFF. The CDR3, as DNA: TGCGCCAGCAGTGATGGCAGCAGCTCCTACAATGAGCAGTTCTTC.

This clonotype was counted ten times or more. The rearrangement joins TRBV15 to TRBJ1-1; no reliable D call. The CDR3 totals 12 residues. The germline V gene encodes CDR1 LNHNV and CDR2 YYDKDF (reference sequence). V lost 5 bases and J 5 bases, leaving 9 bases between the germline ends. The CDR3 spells CATSGGRTEAFF. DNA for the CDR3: TGTGCCACCAGCGGAGGACGGACTGAAGCTTTCTTT.

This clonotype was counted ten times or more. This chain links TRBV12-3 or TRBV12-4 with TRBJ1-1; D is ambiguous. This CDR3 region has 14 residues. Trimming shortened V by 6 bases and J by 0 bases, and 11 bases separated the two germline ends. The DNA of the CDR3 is TGTGCCAGCAGCACTAACTCCATGAACACTGAAGCTTTCTTT. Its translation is CASSTNSMNTEAFF.

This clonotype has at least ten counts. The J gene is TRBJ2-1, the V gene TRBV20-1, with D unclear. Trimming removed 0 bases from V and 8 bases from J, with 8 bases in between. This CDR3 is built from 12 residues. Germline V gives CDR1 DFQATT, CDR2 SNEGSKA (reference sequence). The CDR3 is CSARDPAYEQFF. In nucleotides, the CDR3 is TGCAGTGCTAGAGACCCAGCCTATGAGCAGTTCTTC.

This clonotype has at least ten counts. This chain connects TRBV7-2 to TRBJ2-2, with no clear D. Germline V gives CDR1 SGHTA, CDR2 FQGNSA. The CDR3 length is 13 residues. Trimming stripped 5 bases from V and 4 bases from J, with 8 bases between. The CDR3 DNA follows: TGTGCCAGCAGCCCCCCGGCCACCGGGGAGCTGTTTTTT. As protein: CASSPPATGELFF. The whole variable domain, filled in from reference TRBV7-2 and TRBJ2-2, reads GAGVSQSPSNKVTEKGKDVELRCDPISGHTALYWYRQSLGQGLEFLIYFQGNSAPDKSGLPSDRFSAERTGGSVSTLTIQRTQQEDSAVYLCASSPPATGELFFGEGSRLTVL.

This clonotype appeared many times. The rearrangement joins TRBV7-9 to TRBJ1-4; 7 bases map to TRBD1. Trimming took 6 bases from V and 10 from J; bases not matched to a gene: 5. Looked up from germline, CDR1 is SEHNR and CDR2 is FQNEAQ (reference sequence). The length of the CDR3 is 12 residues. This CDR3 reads CASSPTGAKLFF. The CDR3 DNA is TGTGCCAGCAGTCCCACAGGGGCAAAACTGTTTTTT. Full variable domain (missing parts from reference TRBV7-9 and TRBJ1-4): DTGVSQNPRHKITKRGQNVTFRCDPISEHNRLYWYRQTLGQGPEFLTYFQNEAQLEKSRLLSDRFSAERPKGSFSTLEIQRTEQGDSAMYLCASSPTGAKLFFGSGTQLSVL.